This paragraph covers one T cell receptor beta chain sequence. TCRdb itself ran the 5' RACE reads through MiXCR, one entry per CDR3 protein. The sample consists of a few hundred thousand distinct CDR3 sequences, about a fifth of them appearing once. After removal of 0 bases from V and 0 bases from J, the junction contained 11 bases not matched to a gene. The CDR3 sequence is 18 residues long. This specimen comes from a study of T-cell memory formation after mild COVID-19. As for the study in general: TCR clusters largely stayed donor specific.

The receptor was derived from an adult woman who had mild COVID-19 (a few samples of this study predate the infection). Cell type and time point are not known. Material: PBMCs or a T cell subset sorted from them (not recorded which). The V gene is TRBV12-3 or TRBV12-4, the J gene TRBJ2-7; 7 bases are shared with TRBD1. The CDR3 region is CASSLATGPRGPSYEQYF. The CDR3 DNA follows: TGTGCCAGCAGTTTAGCGACAGGGCCCAGGGGTCCCTCCTACGAGCAGTACTTC.